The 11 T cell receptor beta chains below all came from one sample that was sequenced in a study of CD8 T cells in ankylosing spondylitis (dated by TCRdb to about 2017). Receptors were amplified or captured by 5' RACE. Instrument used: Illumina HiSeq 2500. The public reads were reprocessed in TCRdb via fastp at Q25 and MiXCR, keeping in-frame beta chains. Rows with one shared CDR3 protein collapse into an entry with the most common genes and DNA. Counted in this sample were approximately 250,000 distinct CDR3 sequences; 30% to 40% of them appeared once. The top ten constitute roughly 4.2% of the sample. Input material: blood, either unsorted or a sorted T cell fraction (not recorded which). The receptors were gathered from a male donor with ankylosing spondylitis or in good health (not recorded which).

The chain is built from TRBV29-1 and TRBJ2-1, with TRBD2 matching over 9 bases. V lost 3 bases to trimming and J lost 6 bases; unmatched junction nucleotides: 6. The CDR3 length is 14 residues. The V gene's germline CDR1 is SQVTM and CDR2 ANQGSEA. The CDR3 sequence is CSVDGGGAFNEQFF. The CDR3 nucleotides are TGCAGCGTTGATGGCGGGGGGGCATTCAATGAGCAGTTCTTC.

In DNA form, the CDR3 reads TGCGCCAGCAGTGAGCCAACAGGGGATCCTACCGGGGAGCTGTTTTTT. It yields the protein CASSEPTGDPTGELFF. This chain uses TRBV10-1 with TRBJ2-2; 7 bases fit TRBD1. This CDR3 spans 16 amino acids. Looked up from germline, CDR1 is WNHNN and CDR2 is SYGVQD (reference sequence). Trimming took 2 bases from V and 5 from J; bases not matched to a gene: 8.

The CDR3 spells CASSFPARGISYEQYF. The CDR3 DNA follows: TGTGCCAGCAGTTTCCCCGCCCGGGGGATCTCCTACGAGCAGTACTTC. The chain couples TRBV12-3 or TRBV12-4 to TRBJ2-7, with D perhaps matching TRBD2 (6 bases). This CDR3 contains 16 residues. V was pared by 3 bases and J by 0 bases, with 15 bases between.

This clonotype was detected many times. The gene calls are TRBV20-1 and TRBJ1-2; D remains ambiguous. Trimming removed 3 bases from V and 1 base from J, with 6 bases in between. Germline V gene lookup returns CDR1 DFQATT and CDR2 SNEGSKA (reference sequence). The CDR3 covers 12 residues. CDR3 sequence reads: CSARMGNYGYTF. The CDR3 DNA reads TGCAGTGCTAGGATGGGTAACTATGGCTACACCTTC.

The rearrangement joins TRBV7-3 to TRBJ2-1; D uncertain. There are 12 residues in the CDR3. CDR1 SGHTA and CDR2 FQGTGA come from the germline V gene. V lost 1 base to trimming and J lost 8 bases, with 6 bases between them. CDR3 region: CASSLIGYEQFF. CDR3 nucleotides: TGTGCCAGCAGCTTAATTGGGTATGAGCAGTTCTTC.

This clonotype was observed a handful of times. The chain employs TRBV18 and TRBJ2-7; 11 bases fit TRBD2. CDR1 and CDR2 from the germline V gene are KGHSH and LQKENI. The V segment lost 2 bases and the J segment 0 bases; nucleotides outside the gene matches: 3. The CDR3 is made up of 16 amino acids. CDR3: CASSPRLAGSSYEQYF. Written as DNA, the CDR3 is TGTGCCAGCTCACCAAGACTAGCGGGGAGCTCCTACGAGCAGTACTTC. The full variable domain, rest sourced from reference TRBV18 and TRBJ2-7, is NAGVMQNPRHLVRRRGQEARLRCSPMKGHSHVYWYRQLPEEGLKFMVYLQKENIIDESGMPKERFSAEFPKEGPSILRIQQVVRGDSAAYFCASSPRLAGSSYEQYFGPGTRLTVT.

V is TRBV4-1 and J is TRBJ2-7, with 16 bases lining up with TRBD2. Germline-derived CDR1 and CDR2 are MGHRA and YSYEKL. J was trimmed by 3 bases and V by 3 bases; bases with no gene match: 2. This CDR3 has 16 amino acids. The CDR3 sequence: CASSQGLAGGHYEQYF. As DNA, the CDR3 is TGCGCCAGCAGCCAGGGACTAGCGGGGGGGCACTACGAGCAGTACTTC.

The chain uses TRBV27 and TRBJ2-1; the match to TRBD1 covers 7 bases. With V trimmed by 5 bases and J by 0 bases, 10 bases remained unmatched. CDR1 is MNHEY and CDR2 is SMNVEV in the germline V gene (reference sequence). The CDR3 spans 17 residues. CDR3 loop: CASSPQTGVNSYNEQFF. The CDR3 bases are TGTGCCAGCAGTCCACAAACAGGGGTAAACTCCTACAATGAGCAGTTCTTC.

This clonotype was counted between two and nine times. The CDR3 DNA reads as TGTGCCAGCAGCATTTCCCAGACAGGGGACACTGAAGCTTTCTTT. It is translated as CASSISQTGDTEAFF. This chain connects TRBV7-2 to TRBJ1-1, with TRBD1 identical over 8 bases. Germline values: CDR1 SGHTA, CDR2 FQGNSA. Unmatched junction bases numbered 8, after V lost 5 bases and J lost 3 bases. This CDR3 is 15 amino acids long.

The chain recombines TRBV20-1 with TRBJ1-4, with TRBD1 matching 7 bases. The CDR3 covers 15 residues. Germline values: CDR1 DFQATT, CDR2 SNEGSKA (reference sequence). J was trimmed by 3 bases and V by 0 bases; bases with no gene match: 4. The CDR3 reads CSARDAGQPNEKLFF. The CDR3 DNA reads TGCAGTGCTAGAGATGCGGGACAGCCTAATGAAAAACTGTTTTTT.

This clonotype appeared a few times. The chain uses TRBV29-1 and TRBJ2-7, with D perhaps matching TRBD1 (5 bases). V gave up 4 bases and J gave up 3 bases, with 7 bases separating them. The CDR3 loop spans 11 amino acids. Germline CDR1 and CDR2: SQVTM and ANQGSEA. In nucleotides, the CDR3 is TGCAGCGTTGGTGACAGCTACGAGCAGTACTTC. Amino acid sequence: CSVGDSYEQYF.